The 27 T cell receptor beta chains in this list originate from one sample, sequenced in a study of cytomegalovirus exposure and HLA in healthy donors. Primers for the PCR totalled 60 Vbeta and 13 Jbeta. This table comes from immunoSEQ multiplex PCR, and its TCRdb copy is limited to in-frame clones, with some not included. In the table there are roughly 100,000 clones, approximately 14% of which are singletons. Sequencing was done on a sample of PBMCs. The origin of the receptors is a female donor in good health and CMV-seronegative.

The chain combines TRBV29-1 with TRBJ2-4, with D possibly being TRBD1 (6 bases). V lost 2 bases and J lost 3, with 14 bases in between. Germline CDR1 SQVTM, CDR2 ANQGSEA. This CDR3 has 15 amino acids. Written as DNA, the CDR3 is TGCAGCGTTGAACGGCCAGGGGCGAGCAAAAACATTCAGTACTTC. Translation: CSVERPGASKNIQYF.

This clone occurred a few times. The chain couples TRBV7-8 to TRBJ2-6; 7 nucleotides agree with TRBD2. Germline lookup yields CDR1 SGHVS and CDR2 FQNEAQ. The trim removed 0 bases at V and 0 bases at J, leaving 2 bases unmatched. The CDR3 consists of 17 residues. The DNA for the CDR3 is TGTGCCAGCAGCTTAGCGGGGGGGGGCTCTGGGGCCAACGTCCTGACTTTC. Protein: CASSLAGGGSGANVLTF.

This clone was detected a few times. The rearrangement links TRBV5-1 to TRBJ1-1; D remains unclear. Between the trimmed V and J ends, which lost 0 bases and 0 bases, there was a span of 12 bases. Germline CDR1 is SGHRS and CDR2 is YFSETQ. This CDR3 spans 16 amino acids. DNA for the CDR3: TGCGCCAGCAGCTTGGGCTTCCCGGAGATGAACACTGAAGCTTTCTTT. Translation: CASSLGFPEMNTEAFF.

This rearrangement joins TRBV25-1 to TRBJ2-5, with 7 positions matching TRBD1. The CDR3 sequence is 15 residues long. Germline V lookup: CDR1 MGHDK, CDR2 SYGVNS. The trim removed 4 bases at V and 4 bases at J, leaving 9 bases unmatched. The CDR3 loop reads CASSAPTGPGETQYF. CDR3 nucleotides: TGTGCCAGCAGTGCCCCGACAGGGCCAGGAGAGACCCAGTACTTC.

The chain uses TRBV7-2 and TRBJ2-7; possible D gene TRBD1, 6 bases. V was shortened by 5 bases and J by 2 bases, with 13 bases between the two germline ends. The CDR3 covers 14 residues. The germline V gene has CDR1 SGHTA and CDR2 FQGNSA. CDR3 in DNA: TGTGCCAGCAGCCCATTGACAGGTCCCTACGAGCAGTACTTC. Translated: CASSPLTGPYEQYF.

The gene calls are TRBV2 and TRBJ2-6; the match to TRBD1 covers 7 bases. CDR1 is SNHLY, CDR2 FYNNEI, per germline. CDR3 length equals 15 residues. Germline trimming cut 10 bases from V and 2 bases from J; bases unmatched to any gene: 8. CDR3 in DNA: TGTGCCACCCGACAGGGAGCGGCTGGGGCCAACGTCCTGACTTTC. This encodes CATRQGAAGANVLTF.

This sequence joins TRBV7-6 and TRBJ2-7, with D possibly TRBD1 on 6 matching bases. This CDR3 contains 14 residues. Trimming stripped 5 bases from V and 3 bases from J, with 14 bases between. CDR1 is SGHVS and CDR2 is FNYEAQ in the germline V gene. The CDR3 DNA sequence: TGTGCCAGCAGCCTACAGGACAGTAACTACGAGCAGTACTTC. This encodes CASSLQDSNYEQYF.

V and J are TRBV19 and TRBJ2-2, with 10 bases that match TRBD2. CDR1 and CDR2 from the germline V gene are LNHDA and SQIVND (reference sequence). CDR3 length: 17 residues. With V trimmed by 1 base and J by 2 bases, 4 bases remained unmatched. The CDR3 is CASSIVASGGNTGELFF. Here the CDR3 DNA reads TGTGCCAGTAGTATAGTAGCTAGCGGGGGAAACACCGGGGAGCTGTTTTTT. Variable domain in full (rest from reference TRBV19 and TRBJ2-2): DGGITQSPKYLFRKEGQNVTLSCEQNLNHDAMYWYRQDPGQGLRLIYYSQIVNDFQKGDIAEGYSVSREKKESFPLTVTSAQKNPTAFYLCASSIVASGGNTGELFFGEGSRLTVL.

The chain joins TRBV7-2 to TRBJ1-5; D is uncertain. CDR3 length: 14 amino acids. CDR1 SGHTA and CDR2 FQGNSA come from the germline V gene. Trimming removed 4 bases from V and 2 bases from J, with 9 bases in between. The CDR3 is CASSYAGGNQPQHF. The CDR3 nucleotides read TGTGCCAGCAGCTACGCCGGGGGCAATCAGCCCCAGCATTTT.

The chain joins TRBV6-1 to TRBJ2-1; 10 bases are shared with TRBD2. This CDR3 region has 14 residues. The V gene end was trimmed by 5 bases and the J gene end by 9 bases; junction bases not matched to a gene: 7. Germline V gene data show CDR1 as MNHNS and CDR2 as SASEGT. The CDR3 spells CASSKREGTGEQFF. CDR3 DNA sequence: TGTGCCAGCAGTAAGCGGGAGGGAACTGGTGAGCAGTTCTTC.

A few counts support this clone. The chain couples TRBV27 to TRBJ2-2; no firm D call. Germline V gives CDR1 MNHEY, CDR2 SMNVEV (reference sequence). The CDR3 covers 13 residues. The germline V and J ends were trimmed by 7 bases and 4 bases, with 10 bases remaining between them. Here the CDR3 reads CASMQWSTGELFF. As DNA, the CDR3 is TGTGCCAGCATGCAGTGGAGCACCGGGGAGCTGTTTTTT.

This clone turned up a few times. This chain joins TRBV5-6 and TRBJ1-1; D is undetermined. This CDR3 region has 13 residues. Per germline, CDR1 SGHDT and CDR2 YYEEEE. The V and J ends lost 0 bases and 4 bases respectively, with 7 bases between them. CDR3 amino acids: CASSLGGSTEAFF. The CDR3, as DNA: TGTGCCAGCAGCTTGGGAGGGAGCACTGAAGCTTTCTTT.

V and J are TRBV4-3 and TRBJ2-4, with a possible D match to TRBD1 (6 bases). The CDR3 covers 16 residues. Germline V CDR1 and CDR2: LGHNA, YSLEER. Trimming removed 1 base from V and 3 bases from J, with 13 bases in between. CDR3 coding DNA: TGCGCCAGCAGCCAAGGCCCAGGGGAACACAAAAACATTCAGTACTTC. Its translation: CASSQGPGEHKNIQYF.

The rearrangement links TRBV4-1 to TRBJ2-3; 8 bases fit TRBD2. This CDR3 is built from 16 residues. Per germline, CDR1 MGHRA and CDR2 YSYEKL. V was pared by 3 bases and J by 6 bases, with 11 bases of the junction left unmatched. CDR3 nucleotides: TGCGCCAGCAGCCACCCAGTGGGGACGGGGGGGGATACGCAGTATTTT. Residues: CASSHPVGTGGDTQYF.

This clone was seen a handful of times. The V and J genes are TRBV7-9 and TRBJ1-1; 7 bases align to TRBD1. The CDR3 consists of 14 residues. Germline CDR1 and CDR2: SEHNR and FQNEAQ (reference sequence). J was trimmed by 1 base and V by 4 bases; bases with no gene match: 3. This CDR3 is CASSSGTENTEAFF. CDR3 bases: TGTGCCAGCAGCTCCGGGACAGAGAACACTGAAGCTTTCTTT.

This clone was counted between two and nine times. The CDR3 coding sequence is TGTGCCAGCAGTTTATTCCACTCAGGGGAAGGCGCTGGCTACACCTTC. It yields the protein CASSLFHSGEGAGYTF. This chain uses TRBV27 with TRBJ1-2, with a tentative D call TRBD1 (6 bases). Deletions cut 1 base from V and 7 bases from J, with 19 bases between. CDR3 length: 16 residues. Looked up from germline, CDR1 is MNHEY and CDR2 is SMNVEV (reference sequence).

DNA for the CDR3: TGTGCCAGCAGTTACTCGAGGACTAGCGGGATAGATACGCAGTATTTT. Its protein is CASSYSRTSGIDTQYF. This chain connects TRBV6-5 to TRBJ2-3; 12 positions agree with TRBD2. This CDR3 is 16 amino acids long. Trimming at V came to 0 bases and at J to 5 bases, leaving 3 bases not matched to a gene. CDR1 and CDR2 from the germline V gene are MNHEY and SVGAGI.

The V call is TRBV27, the J call TRBJ2-6; the D is unclear. V was pared by 5 bases and J by 0 bases, with 5 bases between. From germline, CDR1 is MNHEY and CDR2 SMNVEV (reference sequence). The CDR3 is 14 residues long. The CDR3 reads CASSPNSGANVLTF. The CDR3 nucleotides are TGTGCCAGCAGTCCAAACTCTGGGGCCAACGTCCTGACTTTC.

The sample holds a few counts of this clone. V gene TRBV6-5 combines with J gene TRBJ2-1; 8 nucleotides line up with TRBD2. Unmatched junction bases numbered 6, after V lost 3 bases and J lost 5 bases. The length of the CDR3 is 15 residues. The V gene's germline CDR1 is MNHEY and CDR2 SVGAGI. The CDR3 nucleotides read TGTGCCAGCAGTTATCTAGCGGGCGTCAACAATGAGCAGTTCTTC. Its translation: CASSYLAGVNNEQFF.

The chain couples TRBV7-3 to TRBJ2-1; 8 nucleotides line up with TRBD2. CDR1 SGHTA and CDR2 FQGTGA come from the germline V gene. J lost 6 bases, V lost 4 bases, and 11 bases had no gene match. The CDR3 loop spans 16 amino acids. The CDR3 DNA reads as TGTGCCAGCAGCTCCCGCGGTGATCGGGAGGGCAATGAGCAGTTCTTC. As protein: CASSSRGDREGNEQFF.

This clone has more than one count but fewer than ten. The rearrangement uses TRBV7-9 and TRBJ2-3; TRBD2 aligns across 14 bases. With V trimmed by 5 bases and J by 2 bases, 9 bases remained unmatched. Germline CDR1 is SEHNR and CDR2 is FQNEAQ (reference sequence). This CDR3 has 18 residues. The chain's CDR3 is CASSPGTSGSYNTDTQYF. As DNA, the CDR3 is TGTGCCAGCAGCCCGGGGACTAGCGGGAGTTACAACACAGATACGCAGTATTTT. The full variable domain, in which reference TRBV7-9 and TRBJ2-3 provide the parts outside the CDR3, is DTGVSQNPRHKITKRGQNVTFRCDPISEHNRLYWYRQTLGQGPEFLTYFQNEAQLEKSRLLSDRFSAERPKGSFSTLEIQRTEQGDSAMYLCASSPGTSGSYNTDTQYFGPGTRLTVL.

V usage is TRBV5-4 and J usage is TRBJ2-5; TRBD2 matches at 8 bases. The J call is doubtful: the DNA matches TRBJ2-7 better. This CDR3 contains 15 residues. In germline, CDR1 is SGHNT, CDR2 YYREEE (reference sequence). CDR3 sequence reads: CASSPGGARANEQYF. For the CDR3, the DNA is TGTGCCAGCAGCCCCGGGGGGGCCCGCGCCAACGAGCAGTACTTC.

The chain carries TRBV14 and TRBJ2-1; no clear D gene. The germline gives CDR1 SGHDN, CDR2 FVKESK. This CDR3 contains 15 residues. The V end lost 0 bases, the J end lost 2 bases, and 8 bases lay between the germline ends. The CDR3 DNA reads as TGTGCCAGCAGCCAAGACAGGCCTCCCTACAATGAGCAGTTCTTC. Amino acids: CASSQDRPPYNEQFF.

The chain has TRBV7-2 and TRBJ2-1; D not certain. The germline gives CDR1 SGHTA, CDR2 FQGNSA. The CDR3 runs 14 residues. V dropped 1 base and J dropped 4 bases, with 8 bases sitting between them. As DNA, the CDR3 is TGTGCCAGCAGCTTAGAGGCAGCGTACAATGAGCAGTTCTTC. This codes for CASSLEAAYNEQFF.

This clone has just a few counts. This sequence joins TRBV9 and TRBJ1-2; 7 bases map to TRBD1. V shed 2 bases, J shed 6 bases, and the junction held 7 bases outside the gene matches. The CDR3 length is 14 residues. Germline V gives CDR1 SGDLS, CDR2 YYNGEE. This chain's CDR3 is CASSVLVGTDGYTF. CDR3 DNA: TGTGCCAGCAGCGTCCTCGTCGGGACAGATGGCTACACCTTC.

This clone appeared a few times. The rearrangement links TRBV4-2 to TRBJ1-1, with TRBD1 as a possible D gene (6 bases). Germline V CDR1 and CDR2: LGHNA, YNFKEQ. The CDR3 loop spans 18 amino acids. V was cut by 0 bases and J by 5 bases, with 22 bases left in between. CDR3 amino acids: CASSQDFILTGSTTEAFF. Here the CDR3 DNA reads TGTGCCAGCAGCCAAGATTTCATCTTAACAGGGAGTACGACTGAAGCTTTCTTT.

The rearrangement uses TRBV2 and TRBJ2-3; 7 bases align to TRBD1. With 3 bases clipped from V and 2 bases from J, the junction kept 2 bases outside the gene matches. Germline values: CDR1 SNHLY, CDR2 FYNNEI. The CDR3 is 14 amino acids. The CDR3 here is CASSEGQTTDTQYF. The DNA for the CDR3 is TGTGCCAGCAGTGAGGGACAGACCACAGATACGCAGTATTTT.